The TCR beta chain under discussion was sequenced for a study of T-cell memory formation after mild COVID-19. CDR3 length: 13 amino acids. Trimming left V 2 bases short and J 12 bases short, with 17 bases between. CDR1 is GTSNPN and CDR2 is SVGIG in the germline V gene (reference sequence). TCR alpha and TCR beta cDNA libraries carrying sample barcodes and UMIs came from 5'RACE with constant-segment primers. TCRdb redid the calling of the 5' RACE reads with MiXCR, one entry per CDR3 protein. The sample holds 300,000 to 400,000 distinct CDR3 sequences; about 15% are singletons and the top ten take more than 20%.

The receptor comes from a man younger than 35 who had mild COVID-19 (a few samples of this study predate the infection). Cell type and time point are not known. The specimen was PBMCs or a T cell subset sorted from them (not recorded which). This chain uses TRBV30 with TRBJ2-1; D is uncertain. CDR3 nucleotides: TGTGCCTGGAGTAAACGAGTCCCCGTCGGGCAGTTCTTC. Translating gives CAWSKRVPVGQFF.